Each of the 30 T cell receptor beta chains below was sequenced from the same sample in a study of OX40 agonist ivuxolimab in advanced cancers. The table came from immunoSEQ multiplex PCR; TCRdb's copy has only in-frame clones and leaves some out. The table has tens of thousands of clones, about 89% seen once. Here the sequenced sample was CD4+ or CD8+ T cells sorted from blood, taken in a trial of the OX40 agonist ivuxolimab. Receptors were obtained from an adult with an advanced solid tumor such as melanoma, head and neck, liver or kidney cancer.

The chain carries TRBV7-8 and TRBJ2-1, with D hard to call. Per the germline V gene, CDR1 is SGHVS and CDR2 is FQNEAQ. The length of the CDR3 is 14 residues. The V and J ends lost 0 bases and 4 bases respectively, with 7 bases between them. CDR3 nucleotides: TGTGCCAGCAGCTTAGCCCGATTATACAATGAGCAGTTCTTC. Translating gives CASSLARLYNEQFF. The whole variable domain, remainder taken from reference TRBV7-8 and TRBJ2-1, is GAGVSQSPRYKVAKRGQDVALRCDPISGHVSLFWYQQALGQGPEFLTYFQNEAQLDKSGLPSDRFFAERPEGSVSTLKIQRTQQEDSAVYLCASSLARLYNEQFFGPGTRLTVL.

The CDR3 sequence is CASSGGLGLSTDTQYF. The CDR3, as DNA: TGTGCCAGCAGCGGCGGCTTGGGACTTAGCACAGATACGCAGTATTTT. The chain carries TRBV9 and TRBJ2-3; possibly TRBD2 for D (6 bases). V was trimmed by 3 bases and J by 0 bases, leaving 14 bases between them. Germline V gene lookup returns CDR1 SGDLS and CDR2 YYNGEE. The CDR3 covers 16 residues. The whole variable domain, remainder taken from reference TRBV9 and TRBJ2-3, is DSGVTQTPKHLITATGQRVTLRCSPRSGDLSVYWYQQSLDQGLQFLIQYYNGEERAKGNILERFSAQQFPDLHSELNLSSLELGDSALYFCASSGGLGLSTDTQYFGPGTRLTVL.

The rearrangement joins TRBV11-2 to TRBJ1-1; D might be TRBD1 (6 bases). The ends were cut back, 5 bases at V and 10 bases at J, with 14 bases in the middle. Looked up from germline, CDR1 is SGHAT and CDR2 is FQNNGV. The CDR3 contains 12 residues. The CDR3 here is CASSLYREGAFF. The DNA of the CDR3 is TGTGCCAGCAGCCTTTACAGGGAGGGAGCTTTCTTT.

This sequence joins TRBV10-3 and TRBJ2-5; D might be TRBD1 or TRBD2, each matching 5 bases. The CDR3 runs 14 residues. The V end lost 5 bases, the J end lost 2 bases, and 12 bases lay between the germline ends. Germline V gene lookup returns CDR1 ENHRY and CDR2 SYGVKD. CDR3: CAISLGGSQETQYF. As DNA, the CDR3 is TGTGCCATCAGTCTTGGGGGATCTCAAGAGACCCAGTACTTC.

The J gene is TRBJ2-3, the V gene TRBV30; a possible D gene is TRBD1 (5 bases). CDR1 is GTSNPN, CDR2 SVGIG, per germline (reference sequence). The CDR3 covers 13 residues. V lost 3 bases, J lost 2 bases, and 9 bases lay in between. The chain's CDR3 is CAWRDTTTDTQYF. For the CDR3, the DNA is TGTGCCTGGAGGGACACCACCACAGATACGCAGTATTTT.

This clone was seen a few times. This chain links TRBV7-9 with TRBJ1-1; 7 bases match TRBD1. Germline trimming cut 5 bases from V and 3 bases from J; bases unmatched to any gene: 3. The CDR3 is 13 residues long. Germline V CDR1 and CDR2: SEHNR, FQNEAQ (reference sequence). The CDR3 loop is CASSPDRDTEAFF. DNA for the CDR3: TGTGCCAGCAGCCCTGACAGGGACACTGAAGCTTTCTTT.

The chain recombines TRBV5-4 with TRBJ1-6; 7 bases are shared with TRBD1. Trimming took 4 bases from V and 6 from J; bases not matched to a gene: 10. Germline V gene data show CDR1 as SGHNT and CDR2 as YYREEE (reference sequence). The CDR3 is made up of 16 amino acids. The CDR3 nucleotides read TGTGCCAGCAGCCAAGCAGACAGGGCTAGTAATTCACCCCTCCACTTT. Translating it yields CASSQADRASNSPLHF.

The chain combines TRBV28 with TRBJ2-7; unclear D gene. Germline V gene data show CDR1 as MDHEN and CDR2 as SYDVKM. This CDR3 is built from 13 residues. The V and J ends lost 5 bases and 2 bases respectively, with 10 bases between them. For the CDR3, the DNA is TGTGCCAGCAGTACCACTCCACCCTACGAGCAGTACTTC. This sequence encodes CASSTTPPYEQYF.

The genes are TRBV5-8 and TRBJ2-3; 8 bases are a match to TRBD1. This CDR3 has 15 amino acids. CDR1 and CDR2 (germline): SGHTS, YDEGEE. With 2 bases clipped from V and 0 bases from J, the junction kept 2 bases outside the gene matches. The CDR3 DNA reads TGTGCCAGCAGCTTCAGGACAGGGAGCACAGATACGCAGTATTTT. This translates into CASSFRTGSTDTQYF.

V usage is TRBV11-2 and J usage is TRBJ2-5; 9 nucleotides line up with TRBD1. The J call is doubtful: the DNA matches TRBJ2-7 better. The germline V gene encodes CDR1 SGHAT and CDR2 FQNNGV. The CDR3 contains 15 residues. The CDR3 DNA follows: TGTGCCAGCAGCTCTCGGACAGGGGCATCCTACGAGCAGTACTTC. This translates into CASSSRTGASYEQYF.

This chain joins TRBV2 and TRBJ2-1; D remains unclear. Germline V CDR1 and CDR2: SNHLY, FYNNEI. The CDR3 totals 10 residues. V lost 8 bases to trimming and J lost 8 bases, with 7 bases between them. The DNA of the CDR3 is TGTGCCAGCGGCAGAGATGAGCAGTTCTTC. Amino acids: CASGRDEQFF.

This chain connects TRBV9 to TRBJ2-5; possibly TRBD2 for D (5 bases). V lost 0 bases to trimming and J lost 8 bases, with 14 bases between them. The CDR3 runs to 14 residues. CDR1 and CDR2 from the germline V gene are SGDLS and YYNGEE. CDR3 DNA sequence: TGTGCCAGCAGCGTAGACTCGGGAAGGGTTACCCAGTACTTC. Encoded protein: CASSVDSGRVTQYF.

The J gene is TRBJ2-1, the V gene TRBV28, with D possibly being TRBD1 (6 bases). Trimming left V 6 bases short and J 8 bases short, with 14 bases between. The CDR3 covers 13 residues. In germline, CDR1 is MDHEN, CDR2 SYDVKM. Written as DNA, the CDR3 is TGTGCCAGCAGGCGTACAGGGTACGATGAGCAGTTCTTC. This sequence encodes CASRRTGYDEQFF. Together with reference TRBV28 and TRBJ2-1, the CDR3 gives the full variable domain: DVKVTQSSRYLVKRTGEKVFLECVQDMDHENMFWYRQDPGLGLRLIYFSYDVKMKEKGDIPEGYSVSREKKERFSLILESASTNQTSMYLCASRRTGYDEQFFGPGTRLTVL.

This chain links TRBV4-1 with TRBJ2-6, with D uncertain. Trimming cost V 0 bases and J 4 bases, with 7 bases left between them. CDR3 length: 15 residues. Germline CDR1 MGHRA, CDR2 YSYEKL. CDR3 protein: CASSQELSGANVLTF. The CDR3 DNA follows: TGCGCCAGCAGCCAAGAACTCAGCGGGGCCAACGTCCTGACTTTC.

The chain has TRBV5-1 and TRBJ2-1, with TRBD2 matching 8 bases. The germline V gene encodes CDR1 SGHRS and CDR2 YFSETQ. The J segment lost 7 bases and the V segment lost 0 bases, leaving 9 bases of the junction unmatched. CDR3 length: 16 residues. The DNA for the CDR3 is TGCGCCAGCAGCTTGGAGCGGGAGCCGCAATTAAATGAGCAGTTCTTC. Amino acids: CASSLEREPQLNEQFF.

The V gene is TRBV19, the J gene TRBJ2-7, with 9 bases matching TRBD2. With 5 bases clipped from V and 2 bases from J, the junction kept 13 bases outside the gene matches. This CDR3 is 17 amino acids long. Germline loops: CDR1 LNHDA, CDR2 SQIVND (reference sequence). CDR3: CASSPRTSASEAYEQYF. The CDR3 coding sequence is TGTGCCAGTAGTCCCCGGACTAGCGCTAGTGAAGCCTACGAGCAGTACTTC.

The chain carries TRBV7-2 and TRBJ1-2, with D maybe TRBD1 (6 bases). In germline, CDR1 is SGHTA, CDR2 FQGNSA. Trimming stripped 1 base from V and 7 bases from J, with 7 bases between. The CDR3 extends over 12 amino acids. This CDR3 is CASSLDRAGYTF. DNA of the CDR3: TGTGCCAGCAGCTTAGACAGGGCTGGCTACACCTTC.

The V gene is TRBV6-6, the J gene TRBJ1-5; D is possibly TRBD1 (6 bases). V shed 6 bases and J shed 0 bases, with 12 bases lying between them. This CDR3 has 15 amino acids. Germline lookup yields CDR1 MNHNY and CDR2 SVGAGI (reference sequence). As DNA, the CDR3 is TGTGCCAGCAGCCGTGGACAGTATAGCAATCAGCCCCAGCATTTT. Translated: CASSRGQYSNQPQHF.

The genes are TRBV28 and TRBJ2-5, with 11 bases identical to TRBD2. Per the germline V gene, CDR1 is MDHEN and CDR2 is SYDVKM. The CDR3 is 16 amino acids. Trimming took 4 bases from V and 2 from J; bases not matched to a gene: 6. DNA for the CDR3: TGTGCCAGCAGTTCCGGCGGGACTAGCGGACAAGAGACCCAGTACTTC. Translation gives CASSSGGTSGQETQYF.

The rearrangement links TRBV7-2 to TRBJ1-2; D is perhaps TRBD1 (5 bases). This CDR3 contains 14 residues. With 5 bases removed from V and 7 bases from J, the gap between germline ends came to 17 bases. Looked up from germline, CDR1 is SGHTA and CDR2 is FQGNSA. The CDR3 is CASSQTGTSFGYTF. The DNA of the CDR3 is TGTGCCAGCAGCCAAACCGGGACTAGCTTTGGCTACACCTTC.

There are a few counts of this clone. This chain connects TRBV7-9 to TRBJ2-4; D gene unclear. CDR1 and CDR2 (germline): SEHNR, FQNEAQ (reference sequence). V gave up 7 bases and J gave up 5 bases, with 15 bases separating them. The CDR3 consists of 14 residues. DNA for the CDR3: TGTGCCAGCACCTATCTGGGTAGGGAAAACATTCAGTACTTC. It translates to CASTYLGRENIQYF.

This chain links TRBV18 with TRBJ2-5; D is uncertain. The CDR3 length is 13 residues. Germline CDR1 is KGHSH and CDR2 is LQKENI. The ends were cut back, 3 bases at V and 3 bases at J, with 8 bases in the middle. The CDR3 here is CASSPMGKETQYF. In nucleotides, the CDR3 is TGTGCCAGCTCACCGATGGGTAAAGAGACCCAGTACTTC. Based on the CDR3 plus reference TRBV18 and TRBJ2-5, the full variable domain is NAGVMQNPRHLVRRRGQEARLRCSPMKGHSHVYWYRQLPEEGLKFMVYLQKENIIDESGMPKERFSAEFPKEGPSILRIQQVVRGDSAAYFCASSPMGKETQYFGPGTRLLVL.

The genes are TRBV5-1 and TRBJ1-1; 8 bases are shared with TRBD1. Germline V gene sequence: CDR1 SGHRS, CDR2 YFSETQ. The junction had 10 bases not matched to a gene; V was cut back by 7 bases and J by 5 bases. CDR3 size: 14 residues. CDR3 sequence: CASGTTGGFTEAFF. In DNA form, the CDR3 reads TGCGCCAGCGGAACCACAGGGGGGTTTACTGAAGCTTTCTTT.

This clone was observed a handful of times. CDR3 sequence: CASSIVAGELFF. CDR3 coding DNA: TGTGCCAGCAGTATAGTGGCCGGGGAGCTGTTTTTT. This chain links TRBV11-3 with TRBJ2-2; D gene unclear. The germline gives CDR1 SGHNT, CDR2 YENEEA. This CDR3 comprises 12 residues. V lost 6 bases and J lost 6, with 8 bases in between.

The chain employs TRBV18 and TRBJ2-2, with D uncertain. The CDR3 runs to 13 residues. CDR1 and CDR2 (germline): KGHSH, LQKENI. V lost 3 bases, J lost 6 bases, and 8 bases lay in between. The CDR3 DNA follows: TGTGCCAGCTCACCCTCAGGTTCCGGGGAGCTGTTTTTT. Encoded protein: CASSPSGSGELFF.

The chain uses TRBV27 and TRBJ1-4, with 11 nucleotides matching TRBD1. Per the germline V gene, CDR1 is MNHEY and CDR2 is SMNVEV (reference sequence). The CDR3 is 16 residues long. V was pared by 5 bases and J by 8 bases, with 10 bases of the junction left unmatched. CDR3 sequence (DNA): TGTGCCAGCAGTCCCCGGACAGGGGGCGCGAGAGAAAAACTGTTTTTT. Translating gives CASSPRTGGAREKLFF.

This clone has just a few counts. The V call is TRBV6-5, the J call TRBJ1-1; 7 positions agree with TRBD1. Per germline, CDR1 MNHEY and CDR2 SVGAGI. The CDR3 spans 13 residues. Losses at the gene ends were 6 bases for V and 2 bases for J; bases not matched to a gene: 3. The CDR3 protein is CASRRTGNTEAFF. CDR3 nucleotide sequence: TGTGCCAGCAGAAGGACAGGCAACACTGAAGCTTTCTTT.

The chain couples TRBV7-2 to TRBJ2-5; TRBD2 is a possible D gene (6 bases). The CDR3 totals 14 residues. Deletions cut 3 bases from V and 9 bases from J, with 17 bases between. CDR1 and CDR2 from the germline V gene are SGHTA and FQGNSA. DNA for the CDR3: TGTGCCAGCAGCTTTGGCGGGGACCTGGGGGCCCAGTACTTC. It yields the protein CASSFGGDLGAQYF.

The chain joins TRBV30 to TRBJ1-3; D not resolved. V lost 2 bases and J lost 4, with 6 bases in between. CDR1 and CDR2 (germline): GTSNPN, SVGIG (reference sequence). The CDR3 length is 12 residues. CDR3 sequence reads: CAWSHQGNTIYF. The CDR3 region has the DNA TGTGCCTGGAGTCATCAGGGAAACACCATATATTTT.

The chain carries TRBV5-1 and TRBJ1-5, with 7 bases lining up with TRBD1. Per the germline V gene, CDR1 is SGHRS and CDR2 is YFSETQ. This CDR3 is 14 amino acids long. The V segment lost 4 bases and the J segment 9 bases; nucleotides outside the gene matches: 10. The CDR3 bases are TGCGCCAGCAGCCCGGGACAGCGGGGGGGGCCCCAGCATTTT. Protein: CASSPGQRGGPQHF.